This T cell receptor (beta chain) is from a study of cytomegalovirus exposure and HLA in healthy donors. Broader study findings: When a later analysis compared HLA-associated TCR beta chains with equally common others, the HLA-associated chains turned out to be more clonally expanded and to have lower generation probabilities.

60 Vbeta and 13 Jbeta primers were used in PCR. Authors' processing steps: Roughly 80 million unique TCR beta chains, approximately 11 million of them shared, were counted by a later analysis. Repertoires were generated with immunoSEQ multiplex PCR, while TCRdb's copy carries only in-frame clones and drops some. Clone size and V and J calls were adopted from that table, with D and trimming inferred from the DNA. Of 95,000 to 150,000 clones in the sample, approximately 79% were seen once. In germline, CDR1 is SGHTA, CDR2 FQGNSA. The CDR3 is made up of 14 amino acids. Deletions cut 1 base from V and 4 bases from J, with 10 bases between. A few counts support this clone. Its antigen is unknown.

The TCR was taken from a man aged 25-45 years in good health and CMV-seronegative. Sequenced: PBMCs. The gene calls are TRBV7-2 and TRBJ2-5, with a possible D match to TRBD2 (5 bases). The CDR3 spells CASSLGGFLETQYF. CDR3 coding DNA: TGTGCCAGCAGCTTAGGAGGGTTCCTAGAGACCCAGTACTTC.